The clone carrying this TCR beta chain showed up many times. Antigen unknown. The sample originates from a study of glioma-infiltrating T cells. Study-level information: WHO grade II oligodendrogliomas or astrocytomas, plus non-recurrent WHO grade IV glioblastomas, were sampled. Presurgical dexamethasone in glioma patients lasted six or fewer days.

TCR alpha and beta CDR3 regions were amplified from RNA using iRepertoire nested multiplex PCR. Tissue mRNA or PBMC total RNA, roughly 100-400 ng, went into one-step reverse transcription and amplification. TCRdb reprocessed the multiplex PCR reads with MiXCR, giving one entry per CDR3 protein. The sample has about 410,000 distinct CDR3 sequences, around 45% seen once. CDR3 length: 11 amino acids. CDR1 is MDHEN and CDR2 is SYDVKM in the germline V gene. V was shortened by 5 bases and J by 4 bases, with 3 bases between the two germline ends. Whole-study findings and limits: Gliomas, especially low-grade, showed above-expected tissue-blood divergence; non-neoplastic patients showed below.

The source material was glioma tissue, nonneoplastic brain tissue, or PBMCs (not recorded which). The clonotype originates from a human donor with low-grade glioma or glioblastoma, undergoing nonglioma brain surgery, or in good health (not recorded which). The chain recombines TRBV28 with TRBJ1-5; the D is unclear. For the CDR3, the DNA is TGTGCCAGCAGTGAAAATCAGCCCCAGCATTTT. It translates to CASSENQPQHF. The full variable domain, rest sourced from reference TRBV28 and TRBJ1-5, is DVKVTQSSRYLVKRTGEKVFLECVQDMDHENMFWYRQDPGLGLRLIYFSYDVKMKEKGDIPEGYSVSREKKERFSLILESASTNQTSMYLCASSENQPQHFGDGTRLSIL.